Listed here are 20 T cell receptor beta chains from one sample, sequenced in a study of breast tumors, draining lymph nodes, adjacent tissues (dated by TCRdb to 2016 to 2017). Library creation used multiplex PCR. Sequencing was performed on an Illumina HiSeq 2000. Starting from the raw public reads, TCRdb applied fastp trimming at Q25, assembled clones with MiXCR and retained in-frame beta chains. Under each unique CDR3 protein, matching rows form one entry showing the most common genes and DNA. In all, the sample holds about 31,000 distinct CDR3 sequences, and roughly 69% of those were seen once. Jointly, the top ten make up 18% of the sample. The sample comprised breast tumor tissue. These receptors all come from a female donor with breast cancer. Some clones in this sample may be carry-over from other donors' samples.

The rearrangement links TRBV13 to TRBJ1-4; perhaps TRBD1 as D (5 bases). Germline V gene data show CDR1 as PRHDT and CDR2 as FYEKMQ (reference sequence). The germline V and J ends were trimmed by 2 bases and 16 bases, with 17 bases remaining between them. The CDR3 has 13 residues. DNA for the CDR3: TGTGCCAGCAGCTTAAGTCACGGGACGGGGCAGTTTTTT. Protein product: CASSLSHGTGQFF.

As to this clonotype: As the CDR3 is not closed by the conserved phenylalanine or tryptophan, this likely results from a read error. The chain couples TRBV7-8 to TRBJ1-2; D ambiguous. Germline V gene data show CDR1 as SGHVS and CDR2 as FQNEAQ. The CDR3 loop spans 14 amino acids. The V end lost 1 base, the J end lost 5 bases, and 11 bases lay between the germline ends. Here the CDR3 reads CASSLGAKEYGYTH. Here the CDR3 DNA reads TGTGCCAGCAGCTTAGGGGCAAAGGAGTATGGCTACACCCAC.

The V call is TRBV7-6, the J call TRBJ2-3; no definite D call. The CDR3 extends over 13 amino acids. Germline V gene lookup returns CDR1 SGHVS and CDR2 FNYEAQ. Trimming took 6 bases from V and 1 from J, leaving 8 bases between them. DNA of the CDR3: TGTGCCAGCAGGCCAGGACGCACAGATACGCAGTATTTT. Amino acid sequence: CASRPGRTDTQYF.

About this clonotype itself: This may come from a read error, since a much larger clone is one base off. V is TRBV20-1 and J is TRBJ1-1; unclear D gene. CDR1 and CDR2 (germline): DFQATT, SNEGSKA (reference sequence). Trimming pared 0 bases from V and 3 bases from J, leaving 5 bases between. The CDR3 length is 12 residues. The CDR3 DNA is TGCAGTGCTAGAGACGGGGACACTGAAGCTTTCTTT. Residues: CSARDGDTEAFF.

The chain employs TRBV24-1 and TRBJ2-2; D not certain. Per germline, CDR1 KGHDR and CDR2 SFDVKD. The length of the CDR3 is 14 residues. The germline V and J ends were trimmed by 5 bases and 2 bases, with 8 bases remaining between them. The CDR3 nucleotides are TGTGCCACCAGTGGCTCTGGAAACACCGGGGAGCTGTTTTTT. Residues: CATSGSGNTGELFF.

The gene calls are TRBV20-1 and TRBJ2-1; TRBD2 agrees at 9 bases. Germline V gene lookup returns CDR1 DFQATT and CDR2 SNEGSKA (reference sequence). The junction had 15 bases not matched to a gene; V was cut back by 0 bases and J by 6 bases. The CDR3 runs 18 residues. The CDR3 is CSARDLPQAGGRGNEQFF. For the CDR3, the DNA is TGCAGTGCTAGAGATCTTCCCCAGGCGGGAGGGCGGGGCAATGAGCAGTTCTTC.

This clonotype was observed a few times. V usage is TRBV20-1 and J usage is TRBJ2-3; possibly TRBD1 or TRBD2 for D (5 bases each). Per germline, CDR1 DFQATT and CDR2 SNEGSKA (reference sequence). Trimming pared 3 bases from V and 2 bases from J, leaving 9 bases between. The CDR3 contains 13 residues. As DNA, the CDR3 is TGCAGTGCTAGTGAGGGGTCCACAGATACGCAGTATTTT. Protein product: CSASEGSTDTQYF.

The sample holds one count of this clonotype. The chain combines TRBV2 with TRBJ1-2; TRBD1 matches 10 bases. J gave up 4 bases and V 6 bases, and 5 bases lay outside the gene matches. CDR3 length equals 14 residues. CDR1 is SNHLY, CDR2 FYNNEI, per germline. The CDR3 bases are TGTGCCAGCAGGGGGACAGGGGCGGCCTATGGCTACACCTTC. Translating gives CASRGTGAAYGYTF.

V and J are TRBV20-1 and TRBJ1-3, with TRBD1 matching over 8 bases. V trimming: 5 bases; J trimming: 0 bases; junction bases outside the gene matches: 3. The CDR3 loop spans 14 amino acids. The V gene's germline CDR1 is DFQATT and CDR2 SNEGSKA (reference sequence). The DNA for the CDR3 is TGCAGTGCTTGGACAGGGAGCTCTGGAAACACCATATATTTT. Its protein is CSAWTGSSGNTIYF.

There are many counts of this clonotype. The V gene is TRBV4-3, the J gene TRBJ1-2; D might be TRBD1 (5 bases). This CDR3 is built from 13 residues. Germline CDR1 and CDR2: LGHNA and YSLEER. V dropped 4 bases and J dropped 7 bases, with 13 bases sitting between them. The CDR3 nucleotides read TGCGCCAGCAGCCCTGACAGCATCGGTGGCTACACCTTC. This translates into CASSPDSIGGYTF.

This clonotype was detected ten times or more. A much more abundant neighbour one base away suggests this may be a read error. The chain links TRBV6-4 to TRBJ2-2; TRBD2 matches at 10 bases. The CDR3 has 14 amino acids. The germline V gene has CDR1 MRHNA and CDR2 SNTAGT. The trim removed 5 bases at V and 4 bases at J, leaving 1 base unmatched. The CDR3 is CASSPSGSTGELFF. In DNA form, the CDR3 reads TGTGCCAGCAGTCCTAGCGGGAGCACCGGGGAGCTGTTTTTT.

In the case of this clonotype: At one end, the junction sequence differs from germline, possibly due to a read error. V is TRBV5-1 and J is TRBJ2-1; 8 bases agree with TRBD2. In germline, CDR1 is SGHRS, CDR2 YFSETQ. This CDR3 contains 15 residues. The CDR3 DNA reads as TGCGCCAGCAGCCCCAGGGAGCGGGAGTACAGTGAGCAGTTCTTC. Its translation: CASSPREREYSEQFF.

The sample holds a few counts of this clonotype. A read error may produce the germline difference seen at one junction end. The chain joins TRBV20-1 to TRBJ1-2, with D uncertain. CDR3 length: 12 amino acids. In germline, CDR1 is DFQATT, CDR2 SNEGSKA (reference sequence). The CDR3 DNA reads as TGCAGTGCTGGAGAGGTAGTTTATGGCTACACCTTC. Encoded protein: CSAGEVVYGYTF.

The chain recombines TRBV2 with TRBJ1-4; tentative D call: TRBD1 (5 bases). The CDR3 contains 11 residues. Deletions cut 10 bases from V and 8 bases from J, with 11 bases between. Germline-derived CDR1 and CDR2 are SNHLY and FYNNEI. CDR3 sequence: CAMSGLEKLFF. The CDR3 DNA sequence: TGTGCCATGTCAGGGTTGGAAAAACTGTTTTTT.

This clonotype turned up a few times. The chain is built from TRBV2 and TRBJ2-3; no clear D gene. From germline, CDR1 is SNHLY and CDR2 FYNNEI. V was clipped by 5 bases and J by 6 bases, with 9 bases between them. The CDR3 is made up of 12 amino acids. CDR3 in DNA: TGTGCCAGCAGTTTCTCCCGTGATACGCAGTATTTT. This gives the protein CASSFSRDTQYF.

The chain couples TRBV29-1 to TRBJ2-2; TRBD2 is a possible D gene (6 bases). V was pared by 1 base and J by 0 bases, with 9 bases between. Per germline, CDR1 SQVTM and CDR2 ANQGSEA. This CDR3 has 15 residues. CDR3 DNA sequence: TGCAGCGTTGAAGTAGCGGAGGCGAACACCGGGGAGCTGTTTTTT. It is translated as CSVEVAEANTGELFF.

This clonotype showed up just a few times. Because it lacks the conserved phenylalanine or tryptophan at the end, this CDR3 is likely a read error. It is unclear where the CDR3 begins or ends on the DNA, so no DNA is shown, and the CDR3 is as TCRdb lists it. The chain employs TRBV7-9 and TRBJ2-5. Termini included, the CDR3 measures 9 amino acids. Germline CDR1 is SEHNR and CDR2 is FQNEAQ (reference sequence). The CDR3 spells CASSLGPDV.

The gene calls are TRBV20-1 and TRBJ2-1, with 14 bases identical to TRBD2. CDR1 and CDR2 from the germline V gene are DFQATT and SNEGSKA (reference sequence). Trimming at V came to 4 bases and at J to 9 bases, leaving 17 bases not matched to a gene. The CDR3 sequence is 18 residues long. The CDR3 nucleotides are TGCAGTGCTATGCATGGGACTAGCGGGAGTGGAACGTCACGTGAGCAGTTCTTC. Amino acids: CSAMHGTSGSGTSREQFF.

J is TRBJ1-2 and V is TRBV7-2, with D possibly matching TRBD1 (5 bases). Between the trimmed V and J ends, which lost 7 bases and 3 bases, there was a span of 18 bases. CDR1 and CDR2 (germline): SGHTA, FQGNSA. This CDR3 is built from 15 residues. The chain's CDR3 is CASILVAGGDYGYTF. The DNA for the CDR3 is TGTGCCAGCATCCTAGTCGCCGGGGGAGACTATGGCTACACCTTC.

This chain joins TRBV11-2 and TRBJ2-1; 9 bases align to TRBD2. V was clipped by 8 bases and J by 7 bases; unmatched bases: 27. Germline V gene data show CDR1 as SGHAT and CDR2 as FQNNGV. CDR3 length equals 20 residues. The CDR3 DNA reads TGTGCCAGCGGCCCTAGGGTATCGTGGAGGACTGGCGGGGGGGTTAATGAGCAGTTCTTC. Encoded protein: CASGPRVSWRTGGGVNEQFF.